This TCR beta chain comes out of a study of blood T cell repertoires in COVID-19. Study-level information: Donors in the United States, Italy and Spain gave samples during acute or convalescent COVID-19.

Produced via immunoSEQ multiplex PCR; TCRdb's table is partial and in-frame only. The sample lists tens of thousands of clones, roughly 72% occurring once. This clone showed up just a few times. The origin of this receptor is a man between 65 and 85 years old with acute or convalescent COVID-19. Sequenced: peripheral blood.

The CDR3 region has the DNA TGTGCCACCAGCAGATCTCCGGCAGGTAGCAATCAGCCCCAGCATTTT. Protein sequence: CATSRSPAGSNQPQHF. This chain links TRBV15 with TRBJ1-5, with no clear D. CDR1 is LNHNV and CDR2 is YYDKDF in the germline V gene (reference sequence). CDR3 length: 16 amino acids. With 2 bases removed from V and 0 bases from J, the gap between germline ends came to 11 bases.